This T cell receptor beta chain originates from a study of T cell responses to AZD1222 COVID-19 vaccine. V was cut by 3 bases and J by 8 bases, with 21 bases left in between. Germline loops: CDR1 SGHKS, CDR2 YYEKEE (reference sequence). The length of the CDR3 is 16 residues. With regard to this clone: Its antigen is as yet unknown.

Second doses that came at about 4 or about 12 weeks were put together. Sequenced by immunoSEQ multiplex PCR; TCRdb stores in-frame clones only, minus some. The table lists roughly 170,000 clones, around 94% of them singletons, with 1.5% to 2% in the top ten. Findings and caveats of the study: Clonal diversity may have been underestimated in mostly white British donors. Baseline serostatus was positive in only a handful of AZD1222 recipients. Dominant CD4 TCR responses targeted spike regions 160-218 and 743-854.

This chain joins TRBV5-5 and TRBJ2-4; tentative D call: TRBD2 (6 bases). This TCR came from an adult who received the AZD1222 COVID-19 vaccine. Sequences were derived from peripheral blood, sampled 28 days after the second AZD1222 dose. The chain's CDR3 is CASSSGGGDAAYIQYF. CDR3 sequence (DNA): TGTGCCAGCAGCTCCGGGGGTGGGGATGCGGCGTACATTCAGTACTTC. Complete variable domain (other parts from reference TRBV5-5 and TRBJ2-4): DAGVTQSPTHLIKTRGQQVTLRCSPISGHKSVSWYQQVLGQGPQFIFQYYEKEERGRGNFPDRFSARQFPNYSSELNVNALLLGDSALYLCASSSGGGDAAYIQYFGAGTRLSVL.